Listed below are T cell receptor beta chains from one sample, sequenced in a study of response to subunit inactivated influenza vaccine. One entry per CDR3 protein results from TCRdb running MiXCR on the RT-PCR reads. The data hold about 780,000 distinct CDR3 sequences, with approximately 17% observed a single time. The source material was PBMCs from blood, sampled less than 6 days after vaccination. These receptors originate from a man aged 45 to 65 who received an inactivated influenza vaccine. CDR3s include the opening cysteine and the closing phenylalanine or tryptophan. Each record gives: D gene, V gene, clone size, J gene, CDR3 DNA, CDR3 protein. A D gene is named only where the DNA matches it firmly. Not all rows give a size; the values are once, few, many and, for expanded clones, a class.

d_gene: TRBD2; v_gene: TRBV27; abundance: many; j_gene: TRBJ2-1; CDR3nt: TGTGCCAGCAGTTTATCGATACTAGCGAGTTACAATGAGCAGTTCTTC; CDR3aa: CASSLSILASYNEQFF
d_gene: .; v_gene: TRBV5-1; abundance: many; j_gene: TRBJ1-1; CDR3nt: TGCGCCAGCAGCGAAAAAACGCAGGGGAGGCATAACACTGAAGCTTTCTTT; CDR3aa: CASSEKTQGRHNTEAFF
d_gene: TRBD2; v_gene: TRBV28; abundance: .; j_gene: TRBJ2-2; CDR3nt: TGTGCCAGCAGTTCCCGACTAGCGGGGGTCTCGAACACTGGGGAGCTGTTTTTT; CDR3aa: CASSSRLAGVSNTGELFF
d_gene: TRBD2; v_gene: TRBV6-2/TRBV6-3; abundance: few; j_gene: TRBJ2-7; CDR3nt: TGTGCCAGCAGTTACTCACGGTTACTAGCGGGAGGGCTTTCACTCTACGAGCAGTACTTC; CDR3aa: CASSYSRLLAGGLSLYEQYF
d_gene: .; v_gene: TRBV5-1; abundance: .; j_gene: TRBJ2-7; CDR3nt: TGCGCCAGCAGCTTGGACCACGAGGACGTTCGCGAGCAGTACTTC; CDR3aa: CASSLDHEDVREQYF
d_gene: .; v_gene: TRBV5-5; abundance: .; j_gene: TRBJ1-6; CDR3nt: TGTGCCAGCAGCCAATTGGAAGGATCACCCCTCCACTTT; CDR3aa: CASSQLEGSPLHF
d_gene: TRBD2; v_gene: TRBV7-9; abundance: .; j_gene: TRBJ2-7; CDR3nt: TGTGCCAGCAGCTTAGCTTTGCGGGAGAGTGGAAATGAGCAGTACTTC; CDR3aa: CASSLALRESGNEQYF
d_gene: .; v_gene: TRBV20-1; abundance: .; j_gene: TRBJ2-4; CDR3nt: TGCAGTGCTAGAGTCGCTCGGGGGGCAAGGAACATTCAGTACTTC; CDR3aa: CSARVARGARNIQYF
d_gene: .; v_gene: TRBV4-3; abundance: .; j_gene: TRBJ1-2; CDR3nt: TGCGCCAGCAGCCAAGATATCAATTGGCAGCCCTATGGCTACACCTTC; CDR3aa: CASSQDINWQPYGYTF
d_gene: TRBD2; v_gene: TRBV2; abundance: .; j_gene: TRBJ2-5; CDR3nt: TGTGCCAGCAACCACTGGGGGGGTTCCGAGACCCAGTACTTC; CDR3aa: CASNHWGGSETQYF
d_gene: .; v_gene: TRBV28; abundance: few; j_gene: TRBJ2-7; CDR3nt: TGTGCCAGCAGATCACAGGGAGGCTCCTACGAGCAGTACTTC; CDR3aa: CASRSQGGSYEQYF
d_gene: .; v_gene: TRBV25-1; abundance: few; j_gene: TRBJ1-1; CDR3nt: TGTGCCAGCAGTTCCCCTACTTTCGGGGCTTTCTTT; CDR3aa: CASSSPTFGAFF
d_gene: .; v_gene: TRBV6-1; abundance: .; j_gene: TRBJ2-1; CDR3nt: TGTGCCAGCAGTGATCTTATGCGGCCAGAGCAGTTCTTC; CDR3aa: CASSDLMRPEQFF
d_gene: TRBD1; v_gene: TRBV20-1; abundance: few; j_gene: TRBJ2-7; CDR3nt: TGCAGTGCTAGAGACCCCCAGGACAGGGGGCTTTCCTACGAGCAGTACTTC; CDR3aa: CSARDPQDRGLSYEQYF
d_gene: .; v_gene: TRBV2; abundance: .; j_gene: TRBJ1-2; CDR3nt: TGTGCCAGCAGTCTACCGGGACAAGACTATGGCTACACCTTC; CDR3aa: CASSLPGQDYGYTF
d_gene: .; v_gene: TRBV4-3; abundance: few; j_gene: TRBJ2-3; CDR3nt: TGCGCCAGCAGCCAAGGTGGGCTGGGCACAGATACGCAGTATTTT; CDR3aa: CASSQGGLGTDTQYF
d_gene: .; v_gene: TRBV6-2/TRBV6-3; abundance: few; j_gene: TRBJ2-5; CDR3nt: TGTGCCAGCAGCGTGGGAGGGGGTCCGGAGACCCAGTACTTC; CDR3aa: CASSVGGGPETQYF
d_gene: .; v_gene: TRBV11-1; abundance: once; j_gene: TRBJ2-6; CDR3nt: TGTGCCAGCAGCTTAGGAAAGGGGTATACGAGCTCTGGGGCCAACGTCCTGACTTTC; CDR3aa: CASSLGKGYTSSGANVLTF
d_gene: .; v_gene: TRBV15; abundance: .; j_gene: TRBJ2-7; CDR3nt: TGTGCCACCAGCCCGGACTCTTTATCGGCCTACGAGCAGTACTTC; CDR3aa: CATSPDSLSAYEQYF
d_gene: .; v_gene: TRBV28; abundance: few; j_gene: TRBJ2-6; CDR3nt: TGTGCCAGCTTACAGCCGGGACTTCACTCTGGGGCCAACGTCCTGACTTTC; CDR3aa: CASLQPGLHSGANVLTF
d_gene: TRBD1; v_gene: TRBV29-1; abundance: .; j_gene: TRBJ2-1; CDR3nt: TGCAGCGCCTATACCGGGACAGCTCATTTCTTC; CDR3aa: CSAYTGTAHFF
d_gene: .; v_gene: TRBV4-3; abundance: few; j_gene: TRBJ2-1; CDR3nt: TGCGCCAGCAGCCAAGACACCCCGCCAGCCTACAATGAGCAGTTCTTC; CDR3aa: CASSQDTPPAYNEQFF
d_gene: .; v_gene: TRBV20-1; abundance: .; j_gene: TRBJ1-4; CDR3nt: TGCAGTGCTTCTCGGGAGTTTGAAAAACTGTTTTTT; CDR3aa: CSASREFEKLFF
d_gene: .; v_gene: TRBV7-2; abundance: .; j_gene: TRBJ1-5; CDR3nt: TGTGCCAGCAGCTTAGCGTGGGAGGGTCAGCCCCAGCATTTT; CDR3aa: CASSLAWEGQPQHF
d_gene: TRBD2; v_gene: TRBV4-2; abundance: .; j_gene: TRBJ2-1; CDR3nt: TGTGCCAGCAGCCAAGAACCAGCGGGGCTAACCTACAATGAGCAGTTCTTC; CDR3aa: CASSQEPAGLTYNEQFF
d_gene: .; v_gene: TRBV27; abundance: .; j_gene: TRBJ2-6; CDR3nt: TGTGCCAGCACCCCAGGGGTCTCTGGGGCCAACGTCCTGACTTTC; CDR3aa: CASTPGVSGANVLTF
d_gene: .; v_gene: TRBV11-2; abundance: .; j_gene: TRBJ1-1; CDR3nt: TGTGCCAGCAGCTTAGTCGTTCAAATCCCTGAAGCTTTCTTT; CDR3aa: CASSLVVQIPEAFF
d_gene: .; v_gene: TRBV27; abundance: few; j_gene: TRBJ2-7; CDR3nt: TGTGCCAGCAGCCCAAACAGGAGACCCTACGAGCAGTACTTC; CDR3aa: CASSPNRRPYEQYF
d_gene: TRBD1; v_gene: TRBV7-3; abundance: .; j_gene: TRBJ2-3; CDR3nt: TGTGCCAGCAGTAAAGCATCGACAGGGGCAGATACGCAGTATTTT; CDR3aa: CASSKASTGADTQYF
d_gene: .; v_gene: TRBV20-1; abundance: few; j_gene: TRBJ1-1; CDR3nt: TGCAGTGCCCCCCACGGAATGAACACTGAAGCTTTCTTT; CDR3aa: CSAPHGMNTEAFF
d_gene: .; v_gene: TRBV4-2; abundance: .; j_gene: TRBJ2-7; CDR3nt: TGTGCCAGCAGCCAAGGGATTAGACAGAAGGAAGCCTACGAGCAGTACTTC; CDR3aa: CASSQGIRQKEAYEQYF
d_gene: TRBD2; v_gene: TRBV20-1; abundance: .; j_gene: TRBJ2-3; CDR3nt: TGCAGTGCTAGAGATTCTAGCGGGAGGCAGGATACGCAGTATTTT; CDR3aa: CSARDSSGRQDTQYF
d_gene: .; v_gene: TRBV25-1; abundance: .; j_gene: TRBJ2-1; CDR3nt: TGTGCCAGCAGTGAATATGGTCACACTCTTGGTCAGTTCTTC; CDR3aa: CASSEYGHTLGQFF
d_gene: .; v_gene: TRBV7-2; abundance: few; j_gene: TRBJ1-5; CDR3nt: TGTGCCAGCAGTCCTACAGGGCTTAGCAATCAGCCCCAGCATTTT; CDR3aa: CASSPTGLSNQPQHF
d_gene: .; v_gene: TRBV19; abundance: .; j_gene: TRBJ1-4; CDR3nt: TGTGCCAGTAGTATCGGAGGGAACGAAAAACTGTTTTTT; CDR3aa: CASSIGGNEKLFF
d_gene: .; v_gene: TRBV12-3/TRBV12-4; abundance: many; j_gene: TRBJ1-2; CDR3nt: TGTGCCAGCTGGGGGGGCCAAAGGGCGTATGGCTACACCTTC; CDR3aa: CASWGGQRAYGYTF
d_gene: .; v_gene: TRBV9; abundance: .; j_gene: TRBJ2-2; CDR3nt: TGTGCCAGCAGCGTAGGAGCCTCGAACACCGGGGAGCTGTTTTTT; CDR3aa: CASSVGASNTGELFF
d_gene: TRBD1; v_gene: TRBV20-1; abundance: few; j_gene: TRBJ2-1; CDR3nt: TGCAGTGCTAGAACTCGGGACAGCTACAATGAGCAGTTCTTC; CDR3aa: CSARTRDSYNEQFF
d_gene: .; v_gene: TRBV20-1; abundance: .; j_gene: TRBJ1-4; CDR3nt: TGCAGTGCTAGGGTCCCCCAGGTTGAAAAACTGTTTTTT; CDR3aa: CSARVPQVEKLFF
d_gene: .; v_gene: TRBV7-2; abundance: .; j_gene: TRBJ2-4; CDR3nt: TGTGCCAGCAGCTTAGCTACCCAGGCCGTGGGAAACATTCAGTACTTC; CDR3aa: CASSLATQAVGNIQYF
d_gene: .; v_gene: TRBV28; abundance: .; j_gene: TRBJ2-1; CDR3nt: TGTGCCAGCAGTTCTGAGGTCTACAATGAGCAGTTCTTC; CDR3aa: CASSSEVYNEQFF
d_gene: .; v_gene: TRBV12-3/TRBV12-4; abundance: few; j_gene: TRBJ2-4; CDR3nt: TGTGCCAGCAGTCCGATACGACAGTGGGACATTCAGTACTTC; CDR3aa: CASSPIRQWDIQYF
d_gene: TRBD1; v_gene: TRBV30; abundance: many; j_gene: TRBJ1-6; CDR3nt: TGTGCCTGGCGCGGGGGGACAGAGATTTCACCCCTCCACTTT; CDR3aa: CAWRGGTEISPLHF
d_gene: TRBD2; v_gene: TRBV6-1; abundance: .; j_gene: TRBJ2-2; CDR3nt: TGTGCCAGCAGTGGGACTAGCGGAAGGACCGGGGAGCTGTTTTTT; CDR3aa: CASSGTSGRTGELFF
d_gene: .; v_gene: TRBV20-1; abundance: .; j_gene: TRBJ2-7; CDR3nt: TGCAGTGCCCGCCGCCAGTATAGCTCCTACGAGCAGTACTTC; CDR3aa: CSARRQYSSYEQYF
d_gene: TRBD1; v_gene: TRBV5-1; abundance: .; j_gene: TRBJ2-2; CDR3nt: TGCGCCAGCAGCTACGGGACAGTCACCGGGGAGCTGTTTTTT; CDR3aa: CASSYGTVTGELFF
d_gene: .; v_gene: TRBV5-1; abundance: many; j_gene: TRBJ2-1; CDR3nt: TGCGCCAGCAGCTCGGGGGCGAGACTCGGGGGCTACAATGAGCAGTTCTTC; CDR3aa: CASSSGARLGGYNEQFF
d_gene: .; v_gene: TRBV7-7; abundance: few; j_gene: TRBJ2-7; CDR3nt: TGTGCCAGCAGCCCCCGACTAGGAAACTACGAGCAGTACTTC; CDR3aa: CASSPRLGNYEQYF
d_gene: TRBD2; v_gene: TRBV6-8; abundance: .; j_gene: TRBJ2-2; CDR3nt: TGTGCCACTAGGGAGGGTAGCGGGAGCAAAAACACCGGGGAGCTGTTTTTT; CDR3aa: CATREGSGSKNTGELFF
d_gene: TRBD2; v_gene: TRBV27; abundance: few; j_gene: TRBJ2-7; CDR3nt: TGTGCCAGCAGCGGACTAGCGGGAGGGTACGAGCAGTACTTC; CDR3aa: CASSGLAGGYEQYF